This T cell receptor beta chain was obtained from a study of cytomegalovirus exposure and HLA in healthy donors. Study-level information: The Caucasian-associated ancestry cluster held 65% to 85% of around 380 genotyped donors. Whole-study results and caveats: Likely technical artifact: a cluster of highly shared sequence variants. V segments that were indistinguishable, TRBV6-2 and TRBV6-3 among them, were omitted from analysis.

Points on this clone: Its target is unknown.

13 Jbeta primers and 60 Vbeta primers were used for the PCR. The table came from immunoSEQ multiplex PCR; TCRdb's copy has only in-frame clones and leaves some out. This table has about 59,000 clones, 75% to 85% appearing once. The V gene's germline CDR1 is MNHNS and CDR2 SASEGT. V lost 7 bases, J lost 5 bases, and 10 bases stayed unmatched. The CDR3 is 15 residues long. Sample: PBMCs. The TCR comes from a human donor in good health. V and J are TRBV6-1 and TRBJ1-5; 8 positions match TRBD1. The CDR3 loop is CASNLRTGFDQPQHF. The CDR3 coding sequence is TGTGCCAGCAACCTCAGGACAGGGTTCGATCAGCCCCAGCATTTT.